This TCR beta chain comes out of a study of human T cells and chemical hapten exposure. This clonotype was observed a few times. Its antigen is not known. TCRdb processed the RACE reads anew with MiXCR; each CDR3 protein has one entry. The data hold approximately 84,000 distinct CDR3 sequences, with over 7% observed a single time. Time point indicated: healthy volunteer bleed at 6 weeks. RNA extraction used unfractionated whole blood as the source of total RNA. This CDR3 contains 14 residues. V shed 9 bases and J shed 0 bases, with 12 bases lying between them. Germline V CDR1 and CDR2: LNHDA, SQIVND (reference sequence). Study results and limitations: The number of TCRs above 1 in 1000 frequency did not change after DPC sensitization.

The sample consisted of whole blood. This sequence was found in a male donor in good health. Some clones in this sample may be carry-over from other donors' samples. The V and J genes are TRBV19 and TRBJ2-1; a weak D match, TRBD2 (6 bases). CDR3: CASREDYSYNEQFF. In DNA form, the CDR3 reads TGTGCCAGCCGCGAGGACTACTCCTACAATGAGCAGTTCTTC.